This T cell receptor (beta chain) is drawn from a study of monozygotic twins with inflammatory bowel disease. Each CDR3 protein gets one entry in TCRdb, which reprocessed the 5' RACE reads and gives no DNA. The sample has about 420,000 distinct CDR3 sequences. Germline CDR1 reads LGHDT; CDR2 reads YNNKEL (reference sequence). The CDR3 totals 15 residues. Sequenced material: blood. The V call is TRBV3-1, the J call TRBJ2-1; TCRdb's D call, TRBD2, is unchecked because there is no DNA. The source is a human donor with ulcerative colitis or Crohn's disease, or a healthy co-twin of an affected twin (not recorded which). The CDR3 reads CASSQFQAGASEQFF.